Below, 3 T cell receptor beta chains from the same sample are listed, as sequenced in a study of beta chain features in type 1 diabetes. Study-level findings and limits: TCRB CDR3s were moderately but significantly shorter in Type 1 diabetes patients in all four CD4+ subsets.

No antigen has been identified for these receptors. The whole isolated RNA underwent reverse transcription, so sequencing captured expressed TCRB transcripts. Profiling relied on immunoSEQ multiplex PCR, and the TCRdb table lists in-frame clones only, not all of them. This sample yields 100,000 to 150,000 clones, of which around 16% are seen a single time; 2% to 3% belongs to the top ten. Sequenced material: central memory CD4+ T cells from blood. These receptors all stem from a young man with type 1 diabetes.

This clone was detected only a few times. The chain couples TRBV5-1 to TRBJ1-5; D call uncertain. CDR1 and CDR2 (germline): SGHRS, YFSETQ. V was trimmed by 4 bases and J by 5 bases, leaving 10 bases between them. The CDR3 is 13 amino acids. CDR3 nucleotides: TGCGCCAGCAGCCCTACGACTGATCAGCCCCAGCATTTT. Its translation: CASSPTTDQPQHF.

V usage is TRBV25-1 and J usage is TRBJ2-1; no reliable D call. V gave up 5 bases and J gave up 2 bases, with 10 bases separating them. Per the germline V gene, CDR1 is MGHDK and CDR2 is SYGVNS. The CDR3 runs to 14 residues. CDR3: CASSRPETYNEQFF. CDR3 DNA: TGTGCCAGCAGTCGACCGGAAACCTACAATGAGCAGTTCTTC.

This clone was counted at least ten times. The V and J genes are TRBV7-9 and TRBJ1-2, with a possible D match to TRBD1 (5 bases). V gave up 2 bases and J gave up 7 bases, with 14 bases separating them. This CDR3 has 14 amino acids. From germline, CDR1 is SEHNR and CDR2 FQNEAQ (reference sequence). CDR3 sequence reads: CASSLQGSDSGYTF. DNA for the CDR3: TGTGCCAGCAGCTTACAGGGCTCAGATTCTGGCTACACCTTC.